The 18 T cell receptor beta chains reported below all come from one sample, sequenced in a study. TCRdb re-called the 5' RACE reads with MiXCR, one entry per CDR3 protein. There are some 60,000 distinct CDR3 sequences in the sample; around 30% occur only once, and about 2.3% lies in the top ten. Sequenced: tumor-infiltrating naive CD4+ T cells sorted from the breast tumor. Subset reported: naive CD4+ T cells, CD4+CD45RA+CD25-. Source of these receptors: a female donor with breast cancer.

The V and J genes are TRBV7-3 and TRBJ2-3; no clear D. The CDR3 is made up of 14 amino acids. Germline V gene lookup returns CDR1 SGHTA and CDR2 FQGTGA. The V end lost 5 bases, the J end lost 0 bases, and 9 bases lay between the germline ends. The CDR3 here is CASSQQMSTDTQYF. DNA of the CDR3: TGTGCCAGCAGCCAACAAATGAGCACAGATACGCAGTATTTT.

This clonotype was counted between two and nine times. The V and J genes are TRBV7-2 and TRBJ2-5; D not resolved. Germline CDR1 is SGHTA and CDR2 is FQGNSA. This CDR3 has 12 residues. Trimming took off 4 bases at V and 5 bases at J, with 8 bases between the two ends. The CDR3 bases are TGTGCCAGCAGCTCCCTCTGGGAGACCCAGTACTTC. Its translation is CASSSLWETQYF.

This chain connects TRBV5-1 to TRBJ2-6, with D uncertain. Germline V lookup: CDR1 SGHRS, CDR2 YFSETQ. Trimming took 0 bases from V and 0 from J, leaving 7 bases between them. The CDR3 has 16 amino acids. Here the CDR3 DNA reads TGCGCCAGCAGCTTGGAGTCCGGCTCTGGGGCCAACGTCCTGACTTTC. Translation: CASSLESGSGANVLTF.

As regards this clonotype: A much more abundant neighbour one base away suggests this may be a read error. Since no conserved phenylalanine or tryptophan closes the CDR3, a read error is the likely cause. The chain combines TRBV15 with TRBJ2-7; possibly TRBD1 or TRBD2 for D (6 bases each). This CDR3 is built from 13 residues. The ends were cut back, 2 bases at V and 7 bases at J, with 12 bases in the middle. CDR1 LNHNV and CDR2 YYDKDF come from the germline V gene (reference sequence). The CDR3 DNA follows: TGTGCCACCAGCAGACTAGGGGGGAATGAGCAGTACTCC. Translation: CATSRLGGNEQYS.

In this sample, this clonotype turned up a few times. This may come from a read error, since a much larger clone is one base off. This sequence joins TRBV5-1 and TRBJ2-7; TRBD2 is a possible D gene (5 bases). Germline values: CDR1 SGHRS, CDR2 YFSETQ. The length of the CDR3 is 15 residues. CDR3 region: CAGSQSGLRSYEQYF. The CDR3 coding sequence is TGCGCCGGCAGCCAAAGCGGTCTTCGCTCCTACGAGCAGTACTTC. The whole variable domain, filled in from reference TRBV5-1 and TRBJ2-7, reads KAGVTQTPRYLIKTRGQQVTLSCSPISGHRSVSWYQQTPGQGLQFLFEYFSETQRNKGNFPGRFSGRQFSNSRSEMNVSTLELGDSALYLCAGSQSGLRSYEQYFGPGTRLTVT.

This clonotype was counted between two and nine times. The chain joins TRBV12-3 or TRBV12-4 to TRBJ2-7; D may correspond to TRBD1 or TRBD2 (6 bases each). This CDR3 has 14 residues. Trimming pared 6 bases from V and 6 bases from J, leaving 18 bases between. The CDR3 region is CASSLGTGRGEQYF. CDR3 DNA sequence: TGTGCCAGCAGCCTCGGGACTGGCAGGGGCGAGCAGTACTTC.

The chain is built from TRBV18 and TRBJ1-1; 7 positions match TRBD1. In germline, CDR1 is KGHSH, CDR2 LQKENI. After removal of 0 bases from V and 2 bases from J, the junction contained 3 bases not matched to a gene. The CDR3 consists of 15 residues. In nucleotides, the CDR3 is TGTGCCAGCTCACCACCCACAGGGGCAAACACTGAAGCTTTCTTT. It encodes CASSPPTGANTEAFF.

This clonotype has a single count. The chain uses TRBV6-1 and TRBJ1-1, with D uncertain. CDR1 and CDR2 (germline): MNHNS, SASEGT. Trimming removed 4 bases at V and 0 bases at J, with 6 bases between. The CDR3 spans 13 residues. The CDR3 DNA is TGTGCCAGCAGTGTTGAGGTGAACACTGAAGCTTTCTTT. It encodes CASSVEVNTEAFF.

The V call is TRBV11-2, the J call TRBJ2-5, with a weak D call TRBD2 (5 bases). The CDR3 is made up of 14 amino acids. Germline CDR1 is SGHAT and CDR2 is FQNNGV. Trimming pared 3 bases from V and 0 bases from J, leaving 8 bases between. Here the CDR3 DNA reads TGTGCCAGCAGCTTCGGACTCCACCAAGAGACCCAGTACTTC. Translation: CASSFGLHQETQYF. Drawing the rest from reference TRBV11-2 and TRBJ2-5, the complete variable domain is EAGVAQSPRYKIIEKRQSVAFWCNPISGHATLYWYQQILGQGPKLLIQFQNNGVVDDSQLPKDRFSAERLKGVDSTLKIQPAKLEDSAVYLCASSFGLHQETQYFGPGTRLLVL.

In this sample, this clonotype turned up a few times. J is TRBJ1-5 and V is TRBV6-1, with D possibly matching TRBD1 (5 bases). The CDR3 spans 16 residues. From germline, CDR1 is MNHNS and CDR2 SASEGT. Between the trimmed V and J ends, which lost 6 bases and 4 bases, there was a span of 19 bases. The DNA for the CDR3 is TGTGCCAGCAGCCCAGGTTCAGTTCGGGGGAATCAGCCCCAGCATTTT. Its protein is CASSPGSVRGNQPQHF.

This clonotype appeared many times. J is TRBJ1-1 and V is TRBV9; D is undetermined. Between the trimmed V and J ends, which lost 4 bases and 4 bases, there was a span of 5 bases. This CDR3 has 11 residues. CDR1 is SGDLS and CDR2 is YYNGEE in the germline V gene. CDR3 region: CASSPTTEAFF. In DNA, the CDR3 is TGTGCCAGCAGCCCCACCACTGAAGCTTTCTTT. Combining the CDR3 with reference TRBV9 and TRBJ1-1 gives the whole variable domain DSGVTQTPKHLITATGQRVTLRCSPRSGDLSVYWYQQSLDQGLQFLIQYYNGEERAKGNILERFSAQQFPDLHSELNLSSLELGDSALYFCASSPTTEAFFGQGTRLTVV.

The V and J genes are TRBV12-3 or TRBV12-4 and TRBJ1-3; maybe TRBD1 (6 bases). The CDR3 sequence is 13 residues long. V was clipped by 6 bases and J by 11 bases, with 17 bases between them. This CDR3 is CASSQGHGSAIYF. CDR3 sequence (DNA): TGTGCCAGCAGCCAGGGACACGGTTCGGCCATATATTTT.

The chain is built from TRBV30 and TRBJ1-1; TRBD1 matches 7 bases. Trimming removed 5 bases from V and 3 bases from J; junction bases left unmatched: 12. This CDR3 comprises 15 residues. The V gene's germline CDR1 is GTSNPN and CDR2 SVGIG (reference sequence). The CDR3 region is CAWDRLTGIDTEAFF. The CDR3 DNA sequence: TGTGCCTGGGATAGGCTGACAGGGATCGACACTGAAGCTTTCTTT.

This clonotype was observed many times. The V gene is TRBV20-1, the J gene TRBJ1-6, with D tentatively TRBD1 (6 bases). Germline-derived CDR1 and CDR2 are DFQATT and SNEGSKA (reference sequence). The CDR3 is 14 residues long. The CDR3: CIPGVGRGYSPLHF. The CDR3 nucleotides are TGCATTCCAGGGGTAGGCAGGGGATATTCACCCCTCCACTTT.

This clonotype was recorded many times. The chain uses TRBV20-1 and TRBJ2-1, with 12 bases fitting TRBD2. This CDR3 has 14 residues. V was clipped by 8 bases and J by 10 bases; unmatched bases: 12. Germline assignment: CDR1 DFQATT and CDR2 SNEGSKA (reference sequence). In DNA, the CDR3 is TGCAGTTCGGCGCTAGCGGGAGGGCCGAGCGAGCAGTTCTTC. Protein sequence: CSSALAGGPSEQFF.

This clonotype has only one observation. The chain is built from TRBV5-1 and TRBJ2-2, with TRBD1 matching over 7 bases. The CDR3 sequence is 16 residues long. V lost 7 bases and J lost 4; bases outside the gene matches: 13. CDR1 SGHRS and CDR2 YFSETQ come from the germline V gene. The CDR3 region is CASGVAGTERTGELFF. The CDR3 DNA sequence: TGCGCCAGCGGCGTTGCCGGGACAGAGCGCACCGGGGAGCTGTTTTTT.

The chain couples TRBV9 to TRBJ2-7, with D perhaps matching TRBD2 (6 bases). CDR1 SGDLS and CDR2 YYNGEE come from the germline V gene. The V gene lost 4 bases and the J gene lost 0 bases, with 14 bases spanning the gap. The length of the CDR3 is 15 residues. Written as DNA, the CDR3 is TGTGCCAGCAGCCCTACCGGGGGAGGCTCCTACGAGCAGTACTTC. Translating it yields CASSPTGGGSYEQYF.

This clonotype was picked up many times. The rearrangement uses TRBV5-1 and TRBJ2-1; 14 bases map to TRBD2. Germline V gives CDR1 SGHRS, CDR2 YFSETQ. The junction had 3 bases not matched to a gene; V was cut back by 4 bases and J by 6 bases. This CDR3 comprises 15 residues. Here the CDR3 DNA reads TGCGCCAGCAGCGAGGGGACTAGCGGGAGCAATGAGCAGTTCTTC. Its protein product is CASSEGTSGSNEQFF.